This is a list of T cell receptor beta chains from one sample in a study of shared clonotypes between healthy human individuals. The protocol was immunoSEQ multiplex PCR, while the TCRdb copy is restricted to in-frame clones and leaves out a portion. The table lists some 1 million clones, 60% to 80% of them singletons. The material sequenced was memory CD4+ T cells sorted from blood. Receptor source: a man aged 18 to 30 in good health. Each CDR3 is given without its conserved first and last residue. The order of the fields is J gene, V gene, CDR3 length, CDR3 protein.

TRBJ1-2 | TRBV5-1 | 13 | ASRLGTGESYGYT
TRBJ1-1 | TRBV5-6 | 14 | ASSLGAGALNTEAF
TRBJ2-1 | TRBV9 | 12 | ASSVDLESGGQF
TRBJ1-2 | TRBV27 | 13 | ASSLGGGRAYGYT
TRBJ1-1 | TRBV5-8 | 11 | ASQLQGNTEAF
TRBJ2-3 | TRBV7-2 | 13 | ASSPTSGSTDTQY
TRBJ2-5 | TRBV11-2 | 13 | ASSPGTGLQETQY
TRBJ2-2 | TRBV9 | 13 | ASSVRGLNTGELF
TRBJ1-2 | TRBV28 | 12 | ASSWRAGAYGYT
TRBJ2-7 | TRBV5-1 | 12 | ASSDSGIDYEQY
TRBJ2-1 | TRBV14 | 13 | ASSQERTGGNEQF
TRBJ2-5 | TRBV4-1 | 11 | ASSKIPGETQY
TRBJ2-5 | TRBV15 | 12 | ATSKGLAEETQY
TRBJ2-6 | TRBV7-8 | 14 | ASSQGRHSGANVLT
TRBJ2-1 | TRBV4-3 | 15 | ASSQEGSGRARYEQF
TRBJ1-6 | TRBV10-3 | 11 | AITARGNSPLH
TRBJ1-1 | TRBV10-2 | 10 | ASGGQGNLTF
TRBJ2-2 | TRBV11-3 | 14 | ASSEGPTGGSGELF
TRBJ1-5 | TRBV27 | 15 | ASSSPFRAPSNQPQH
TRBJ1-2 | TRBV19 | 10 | ASSRQGGGYT
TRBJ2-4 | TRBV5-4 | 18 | ASSSNSGLAGVRAKNIQY